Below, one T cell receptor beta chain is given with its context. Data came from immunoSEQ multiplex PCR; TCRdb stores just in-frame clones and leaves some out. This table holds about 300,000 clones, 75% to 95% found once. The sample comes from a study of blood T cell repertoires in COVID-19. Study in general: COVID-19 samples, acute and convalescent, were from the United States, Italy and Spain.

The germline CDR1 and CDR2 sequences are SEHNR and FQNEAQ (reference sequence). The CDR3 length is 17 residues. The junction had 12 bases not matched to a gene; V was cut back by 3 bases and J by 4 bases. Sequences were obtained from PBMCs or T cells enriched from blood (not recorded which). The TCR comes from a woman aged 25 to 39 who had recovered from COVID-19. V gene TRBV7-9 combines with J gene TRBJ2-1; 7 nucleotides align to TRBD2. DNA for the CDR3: TGTGCCAGCAGCTTCCCTAGACTAGCTGCGAGGTACAATGAGCAGTTCTTC. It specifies CASSFPRLAARYNEQFF.